A selection of T cell receptor beta chains follows, all from one sample in a study of blood T cell repertoires in COVID-19. Sequenced by immunoSEQ multiplex PCR; TCRdb stores in-frame clones only, minus some. The sample has some 200,000 clones; about nine tenths are singletons. The sample was peripheral blood. The source is a man aged 45-65 years with acute or convalescent COVID-19. CDR3s include the opening cysteine and the closing phenylalanine or tryptophan. A D gene is named only where the DNA matches it firmly. Size is omitted from some rows. Given values are once, few, many or a class for expanded clones.

-	-	TRBJ1-2	TRBV7-2	13	CASSLVGVGGYTF	TGTGCCAGCAGCTTAGTCGGGGTGGGCGGCTACACCTTC
TRBD2	-	TRBJ2-7	TRBV11-2	15	CASSLSGGGVYEQYF	TGTGCCAGCAGCTTATCTGGCGGGGGGGTCTACGAGCAGTACTTC
-	-	TRBJ2-2	TRBV19	16	CASSIRGPPNTGELFF	TGTGCCAGTAGTATAAGGGGCCCCCCGAACACCGGGGAGCTGTTTTTT
-	-	TRBJ1-5	TRBV2	14	CASSEQGTGQPQHF	TGTGCCAGCAGTGAACAGGGGACGGGTCAGCCCCAGCATTTT
TRBD1	-	TRBJ1-1	TRBV27	16	CASSYRGQGLNTEAFF	TGTGCCAGCAGTTACAGGGGACAGGGGTTGAACACTGAAGCTTTCTTT
-	once	TRBJ2-4	TRBV5-1	16	CASSSALGAAKNIQYF	TGCGCCAGCAGCTCGGCATTGGGGGCGGCCAAAAACATTCAGTACTTC
-	-	TRBJ2-5	TRBV10-3	13	CAISLASQETQYF	TGTGCCATCAGTCTCGCTAGCCAAGAGACCCAGTACTTC
-	-	TRBJ1-6	TRBV19	17	CASSIAGSLSYNSPLHF	TGTGCCAGTAGTATCGCAGGATCCCTCTCCTATAATTCACCCCTCCACTTT
TRBD1	-	TRBJ1-1	TRBV5-1	19	CASSLASGQAHEGNTEAFF	TGCGCCAGCAGCTTGGCTTCGGGACAGGCCCACGAGGGGAACACTGAAGCTTTCTTT
-	-	TRBJ1-1	TRBV2	14	CASIRTASSTEAFF	TGTGCCAGCATTAGGACAGCCTCGAGCACTGAAGCTTTCTTT
-	-	TRBJ1-1	TRBV5-5	15	CASSFFVVGGTEAFF	TGTGCCAGCAGCTTTTTTGTCGTTGGGGGGACTGAAGCTTTCTTT
TRBD1	-	TRBJ2-1	TRBV5-1	15	CASSGGQGRYNEQFF	TGCGCCAGCAGCGGAGGACAGGGCCGCTACAATGAGCAGTTCTTC
TRBD1	-	TRBJ1-4	TRBV6-9	15	CASSYTTGGAEKLFF	TGTGCCAGCAGTTATACAACAGGGGGTGCTGAAAAACTGTTTTTT
-	-	TRBJ1-1	TRBV7-3	13	CASSLQKNTEAFF	TGTGCCAGCAGCTTACAGAAAAACACTGAAGCTTTCTTT
-	-	TRBJ1-1	TRBV18	15	CASSPPQRANTEAFF	TGTGCCAGCTCACCACCGCAGCGAGCGAACACTGAAGCTTTCTTT
-	once	TRBJ2-7	TRBV6-5	12	CASSYSGHEQYF	TGTGCCAGCAGTTACTCGGGGCACGAGCAGTACTTC
-	-	TRBJ1-2	TRBV19	13	CASSLQDSFGYTF	TGTGCCAGTAGTCTCCAAGACAGCTTTGGCTACACCTTC
-	-	TRBJ2-7	TRBV19	13	CASSPTRGNEQYF	TGTGCCAGTAGTCCCACCCGGGGGAACGAGCAGTACTTC
TRBD2	-	TRBJ2-7	TRBV27	14	CASSSLAGLYEQYF	TGTGCCAGCAGCTCTCTAGCGGGGTTGTACGAGCAGTACTTC
TRBD2	-	TRBJ2-5	TRBV19	19	CASSIVAASGGNSQETQYF	TGTGCCAGTAGTATAGTTGCTGCTAGCGGGGGAAATTCGCAAGAGACCCAGTACTTC
TRBD1	-	TRBJ1-2	TRBV6-6	13	CASSPGTGVGYTF	TGTGCCAGCAGTCCCGGGACAGGGGTCGGCTACACCTTC
-	-	TRBJ1-5	TRBV18	17	CASSPFRQSDSNQPQHF	TGTGCCAGCTCACCCTTCCGACAGAGTGATAGCAATCAGCCCCAGCATTTT
TRBD1	-	TRBJ1-6	TRBV2	14	CATPGQGLNSPLHF	TGTGCCACCCCTGGACAGGGGTTGAATTCACCCCTCCACTTT
-	-	TRBJ2-1	TRBV12-5	11	CASGLQNEQFF	TGTGCTAGTGGCTTACAAAACGAGCAGTTCTTC
-	-	TRBJ1-1	TRBV7-2	14	CASSLGQVNTEAFF	TGTGCCAGCAGCTTAGGGCAGGTGAACACTGAAGCTTTCTTT
-	-	TRBJ2-7	TRBV7-2	17	CASSLDRSVRSWVGQYF	TGTGCCAGCAGCTTGGACAGATCCGTCCGGTCCTGGGTCGGGCAGTACTTC
TRBD1	-	TRBJ1-1	TRBV10-1	13	CASSADRRAEAFF	TGCGCCAGCAGTGCGGACAGGCGGGCTGAAGCTTTCTTT
-	-	TRBJ2-5	TRBV11-2	13	CASSLSHGETQYF	TGTGCCAGCAGCTTAAGCCACGGGGAGACCCAGTACTTC
TRBD1	-	TRBJ1-5	TRBV6-5	14	CASSSRQGTQPQHF	TGTGCCAGCAGTTCCAGACAGGGGACGCAGCCCCAGCATTTT
TRBD2	-	TRBJ2-1	TRBV11-3	18	CASSFTSGGLSSYNEQFF	TGTGCCAGCAGCTTCACTAGCGGGGGGCTGAGCTCCTACAATGAGCAGTTCTTC
TRBD1	-	TRBJ2-7	TRBV7-2	14	CASSPSGQVYEQYF	TGTGCCAGCAGCCCCTCGGGACAGGTATACGAGCAGTACTTC
TRBD1	-	TRBJ1-5	TRBV6-5	15	CASRIRQGPMVPQHF	TGTGCCAGCAGAATACGACAGGGGCCGATGGTGCCCCAGCATTTT
-	few	TRBJ1-2	TRBV6-5	15	CASSLRRMWAYGYTF	TGTGCCAGCAGTCTAAGGAGGATGTGGGCCTATGGCTACACCTTC
TRBD1	once	TRBJ1-2	TRBV11-1	13	CASSFAGGEGYTF	TGTGCCAGCAGCTTTGCAGGGGGCGAAGGCTACACCTTC
TRBD1	-	TRBJ2-7	TRBV6-5	16	CASSYGTARGSHEQYF	TGTGCCAGCAGTTATGGGACAGCCCGCGGTTCCCACGAGCAGTACTTC
-	-	TRBJ2-7	TRBV18	15	CASSPPKRYSYEQYF	TGTGCCAGCTCACCCCCCAAGCGGTACTCCTACGAGCAGTACTTC